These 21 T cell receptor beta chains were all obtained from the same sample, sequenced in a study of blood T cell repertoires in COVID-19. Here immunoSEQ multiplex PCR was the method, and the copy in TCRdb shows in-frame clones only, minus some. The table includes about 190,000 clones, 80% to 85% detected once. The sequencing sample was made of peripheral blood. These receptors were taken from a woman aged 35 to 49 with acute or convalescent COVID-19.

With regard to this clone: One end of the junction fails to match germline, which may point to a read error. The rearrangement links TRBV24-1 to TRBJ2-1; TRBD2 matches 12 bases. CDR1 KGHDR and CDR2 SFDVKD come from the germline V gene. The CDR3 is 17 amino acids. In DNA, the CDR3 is TGTGCCACCAGTGCCCCGGGACTAGCGGGCCCCCACAAGGAGCAGTTCTTC. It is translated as CATSAPGLAGPHKEQFF.

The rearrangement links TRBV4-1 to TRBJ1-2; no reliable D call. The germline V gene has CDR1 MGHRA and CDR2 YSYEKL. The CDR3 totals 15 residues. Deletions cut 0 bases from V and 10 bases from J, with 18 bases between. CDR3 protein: CASSQELRRRGDYTF. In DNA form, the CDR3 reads TGCGCCAGCAGCCAAGAGCTTAGGCGCCGCGGGGACTACACCTTC.

The CDR3 DNA is TGTGCCAGTAGTATAGATCGATCTTTAGACAGCCACGCTCTGGTCAACACCATATATTTT. It yields the protein CASSIDRSLDSHALVNTIYF. This chain connects TRBV19 to TRBJ1-3; possible D gene TRBD1, 5 bases. The CDR3 runs 20 residues. The ends were cut back, 0 bases at V and 7 bases at J, with 28 bases in the middle. The V gene's germline CDR1 is LNHDA and CDR2 SQIVND (reference sequence).

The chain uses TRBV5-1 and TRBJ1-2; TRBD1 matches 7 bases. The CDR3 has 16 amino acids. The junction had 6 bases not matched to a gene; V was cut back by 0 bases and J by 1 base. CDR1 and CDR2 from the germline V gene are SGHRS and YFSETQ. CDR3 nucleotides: TGCGCCAGCAGCTTGGCTTTGACAGGGCTTAACTATGGCTACACCTTC. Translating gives CASSLALTGLNYGYTF.

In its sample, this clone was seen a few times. The CDR3 loop is CASSETGDPEAFF. The CDR3 bases are TGTGCCAGCAGTGAGACAGGGGACCCAGAAGCTTTCTTT. The chain has TRBV2 and TRBJ1-1; 8 bases are shared with TRBD1. This CDR3 is 13 amino acids long. Germline CDR1 and CDR2: SNHLY and FYNNEI. The V gene end was trimmed by 3 bases and the J gene end by 8 bases; junction bases not matched to a gene: 5.

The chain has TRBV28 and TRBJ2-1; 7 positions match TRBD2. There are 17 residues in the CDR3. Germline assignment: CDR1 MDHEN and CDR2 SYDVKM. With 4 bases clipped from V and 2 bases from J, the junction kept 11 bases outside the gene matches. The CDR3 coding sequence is TGTGCCAGCAGTTCGTCGAGCGGGATATCCCCCTACAATGAGCAGTTCTTC. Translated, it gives CASSSSSGISPYNEQFF.

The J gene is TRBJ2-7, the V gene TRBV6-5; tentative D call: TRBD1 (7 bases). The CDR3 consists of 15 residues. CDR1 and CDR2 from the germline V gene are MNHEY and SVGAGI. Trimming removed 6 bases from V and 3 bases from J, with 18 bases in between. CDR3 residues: CASRNMRQGGYEQYF. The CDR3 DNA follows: TGTGCCAGCAGAAATATGAGGCAGGGGGGCTACGAGCAGTACTTC.

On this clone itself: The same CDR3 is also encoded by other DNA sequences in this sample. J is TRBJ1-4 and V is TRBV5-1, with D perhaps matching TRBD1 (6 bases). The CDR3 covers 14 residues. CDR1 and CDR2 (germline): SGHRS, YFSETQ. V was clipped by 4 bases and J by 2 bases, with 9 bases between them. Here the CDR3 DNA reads TGCGCCAGCAGCCAGGACAGTACTAATGAAAAACTGTTTTTT. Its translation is CASSQDSTNEKLFF.

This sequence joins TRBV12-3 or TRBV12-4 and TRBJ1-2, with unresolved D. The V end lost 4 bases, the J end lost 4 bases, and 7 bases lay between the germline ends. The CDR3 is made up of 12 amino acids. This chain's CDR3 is CASSSTVYGYTF. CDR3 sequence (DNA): TGTGCCAGCAGTTCTACGGTCTATGGCTACACCTTC.

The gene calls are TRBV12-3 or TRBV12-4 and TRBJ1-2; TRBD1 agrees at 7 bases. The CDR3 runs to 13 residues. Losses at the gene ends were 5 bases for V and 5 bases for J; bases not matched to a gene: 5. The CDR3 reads CASSLGTVYGYTF. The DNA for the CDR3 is TGTGCCAGCAGTCTGGGGACAGTTTATGGCTACACCTTC.

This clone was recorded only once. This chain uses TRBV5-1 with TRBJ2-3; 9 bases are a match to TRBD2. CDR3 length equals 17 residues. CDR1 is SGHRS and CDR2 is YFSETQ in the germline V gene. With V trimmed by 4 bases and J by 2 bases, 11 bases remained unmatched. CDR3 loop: CASSQPPLAGVTDTQYF. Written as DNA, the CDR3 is TGCGCCAGCAGCCAACCGCCCTTAGCGGGGGTCACAGATACGCAGTATTTT.

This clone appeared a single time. The CDR3 nucleotides are TGTGCCAGCAGTGCCAGACAGGGGGAGTCTTACGAGCAGTACTTC. Translating it yields CASSARQGESYEQYF. The chain employs TRBV27 and TRBJ2-7; 9 bases fit TRBD1. From germline, CDR1 is MNHEY and CDR2 SMNVEV (reference sequence). The CDR3 totals 15 residues. Germline trimming cut 5 bases from V and 4 bases from J; bases unmatched to any gene: 9.

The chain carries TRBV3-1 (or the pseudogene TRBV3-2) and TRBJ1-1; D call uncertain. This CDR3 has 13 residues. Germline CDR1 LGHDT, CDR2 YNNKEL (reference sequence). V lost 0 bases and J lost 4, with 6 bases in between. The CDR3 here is CASSQDGSTEAFF. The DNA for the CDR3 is TGTGCCAGCAGCCAAGACGGGAGCACTGAAGCTTTCTTT.

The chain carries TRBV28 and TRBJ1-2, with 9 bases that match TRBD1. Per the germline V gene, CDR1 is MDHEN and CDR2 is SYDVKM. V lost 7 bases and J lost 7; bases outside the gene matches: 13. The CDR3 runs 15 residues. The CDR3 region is CASTSPGTGRSGYTF. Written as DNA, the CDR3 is TGTGCCAGCACCTCCCCCGGGACAGGGCGTAGTGGCTACACCTTC.

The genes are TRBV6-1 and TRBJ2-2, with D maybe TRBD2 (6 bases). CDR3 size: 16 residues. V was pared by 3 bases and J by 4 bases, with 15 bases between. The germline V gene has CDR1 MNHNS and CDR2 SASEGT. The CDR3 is CASSDLFRRGTGELFF. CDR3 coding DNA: TGTGCCAGCAGTGATTTGTTCCGGCGGGGCACCGGGGAGCTGTTTTTT.

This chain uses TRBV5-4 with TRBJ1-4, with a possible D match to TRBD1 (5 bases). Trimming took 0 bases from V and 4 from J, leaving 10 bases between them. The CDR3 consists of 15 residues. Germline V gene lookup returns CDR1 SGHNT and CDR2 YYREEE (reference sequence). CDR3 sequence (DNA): TGTGCCAGCAGCTTGGAACAGGAGGGTAATGAAAAACTGTTTTTT. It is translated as CASSLEQEGNEKLFF.

The CDR3 coding sequence is TGTGCCAGCAGTTTATTGTCCAGCGGGTTCACCGGGGAGCTGTTTTTT. Translating gives CASSLLSSGFTGELFF. The rearrangement joins TRBV28 to TRBJ2-2, with D possibly being TRBD2 (6 bases). Germline CDR1 is MDHEN and CDR2 is SYDVKM. The CDR3 runs 16 residues. V was trimmed by 1 base and J by 4 bases, leaving 13 bases between them.

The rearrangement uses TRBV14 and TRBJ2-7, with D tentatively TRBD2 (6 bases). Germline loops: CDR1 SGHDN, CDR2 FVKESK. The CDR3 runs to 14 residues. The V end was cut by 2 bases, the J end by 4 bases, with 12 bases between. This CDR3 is CASSQWGEAYEQYF. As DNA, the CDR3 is TGTGCCAGCAGCCAATGGGGGGAGGCGTACGAGCAGTACTTC.

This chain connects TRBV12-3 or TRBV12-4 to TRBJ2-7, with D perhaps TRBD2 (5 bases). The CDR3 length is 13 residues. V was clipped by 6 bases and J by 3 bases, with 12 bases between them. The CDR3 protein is CASRGVGDYEQYF. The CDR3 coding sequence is TGTGCCAGCAGAGGCGTCGGGGACTACGAGCAGTACTTC.

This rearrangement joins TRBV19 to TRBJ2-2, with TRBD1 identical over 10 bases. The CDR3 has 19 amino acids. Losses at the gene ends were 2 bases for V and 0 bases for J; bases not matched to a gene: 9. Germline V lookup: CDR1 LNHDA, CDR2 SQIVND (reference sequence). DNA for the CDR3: TGTGCCAGTAGTATATTGGGACAGGGGCCCGAAGCGAACACCGGGGAGCTGTTTTTT. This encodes CASSILGQGPEANTGELFF. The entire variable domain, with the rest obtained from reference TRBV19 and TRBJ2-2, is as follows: DGGITQSPKYLFRKEGQNVTLSCEQNLNHDAMYWYRQDPGQGLRLIYYSQIVNDFQKGDIAEGYSVSREKKESFPLTVTSAQKNPTAFYLCASSILGQGPEANTGELFFGEGSRLTVL.

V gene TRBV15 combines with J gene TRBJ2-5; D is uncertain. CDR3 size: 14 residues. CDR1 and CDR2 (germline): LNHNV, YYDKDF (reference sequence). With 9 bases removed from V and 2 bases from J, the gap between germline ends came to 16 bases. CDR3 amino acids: CATATGSVQETQYF. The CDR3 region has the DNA TGTGCCACAGCGACCGGAAGCGTTCAAGAGACCCAGTACTTC. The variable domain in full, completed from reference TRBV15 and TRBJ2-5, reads DAMVIQNPRYQVTQFGKPVTLSCSQTLNHNVMYWYQQKSSQAPKLLFHYYDKDFNNEADTPDNFQSRRPNTSFCFLDIRSPGLGDTAMYLCATATGSVQETQYFGPGTRLLVL.